Here is one T cell receptor (beta chain) with its context. Its antigen remains unidentified. V shed 8 bases and J shed 7 bases, with 14 bases lying between them. CDR3 length: 12 residues. From germline, CDR1 is SGHNT and CDR2 YENEEA. The PCR used 60 Vbeta and 13 Jbeta primers. Clones were read by immunoSEQ multiplex PCR, and TCRdb kept only the in-frame ones, dropping some. The table lists 90,000 to 140,000 clones, around 77% of them singletons. The sample is drawn from a study of cytomegalovirus exposure and HLA in healthy donors. Notes on the study in general: According to a later analysis, most TCR beta chains associated with CMV appeared HLA-restricted. CMV serostatus alone was available as immune exposure information. Differences between HLA loci emerged in a later analysis of TCR association rates, with DRB1 most and HLA-C fewest.

Sequencing was carried out using PBMCs. This clonotype was sampled from a middle-aged woman in good health and CMV-seropositive. The chain couples TRBV11-3 to TRBJ1-2, with D possibly TRBD1 on 5 matching bases. CDR3 bases: TGTGCCAGCTCCGGGGGGGACTTTGGCTACACCTTC. It codes for CASSGGDFGYTF.